A single sample gave rise to the 32 T cell receptor beta chains below, sequenced in a study of shared clonotypes between healthy human individuals. Profiling relied on immunoSEQ multiplex PCR, and the TCRdb table lists in-frame clones only, not all of them. The sample holds a few hundred thousand clones, over 60% seen once. The material sequenced was PBMCs. The receptors here all came from a woman between 40 and 55 years old in good health. Some clones in this sample may be carry-over from other donors' samples.

J is TRBJ1-2 and V is TRBV28; D is unresolved. The CDR3 has 11 amino acids. Trimming took 3 bases from V and 6 from J, leaving 5 bases between them. Germline V lookup: CDR1 MDHEN, CDR2 SYDVKM. CDR3 in amino acids: CASSLYDGYTF. The CDR3 coding sequence is TGTGCCAGCAGTTTGTACGATGGCTACACCTTC.

This clone appeared a few times. The rearrangement links TRBV7-8 to TRBJ2-1, with no clear D. The CDR3 contains 12 residues. The V gene's germline CDR1 is SGHVS and CDR2 FQNEAQ. Trimming took off 5 bases at V and 15 bases at J, with 17 bases between the two ends. CDR3 in amino acids: CASSPQPTPRFF. Written as DNA, the CDR3 is TGTGCCAGCAGCCCCCAACCCACGCCACGGTTCTTC.

This rearrangement joins TRBV7-3 to TRBJ1-1; the match to TRBD1 covers 8 bases. The CDR3 spans 15 residues. Germline-derived CDR1 and CDR2 are SGHTA and FQGTGA. Germline trimming cut 3 bases from V and 4 bases from J; bases unmatched to any gene: 7. The CDR3 DNA follows: TGTGCCAGCAGCTTGGACAGGGTCGGGGTCACTGAAGCTTTCTTT. The encoded protein is CASSLDRVGVTEAFF.

With respect to this clone: A far larger clone is a single base away, which makes a read error likely. The identical CDR3 is also encoded by other nucleotide sequences in the sample. This chain uses TRBV4-1 with TRBJ1-3; D unresolved. Trimming took 0 bases from V and 4 from J, leaving 10 bases between them. Per germline, CDR1 MGHRA and CDR2 YSYEKL. The CDR3 contains 15 residues. The CDR3 sequence is CASSQDRDAGNTIYF. In DNA, the CDR3 is TGCGCCAGCAGCCAAGATCGGGATGCGGGAAACACCATATATTTT.

This chain connects TRBV7-9 to TRBJ2-1; D unresolved. Germline V gene sequence: CDR1 SEHNR, CDR2 FQNEAQ (reference sequence). V was cut by 0 bases and J by 2 bases, with 5 bases left in between. The CDR3 is 14 amino acids. The DNA for the CDR3 is TGTGCCAGCAGCTTAGCGAGTCCCTACAATGAGCAGTTCTTC. Encoded protein: CASSLASPYNEQFF.

This clone occurred once. V usage is TRBV6-5 and J usage is TRBJ2-1, with D hard to call. CDR1 is MNHEY and CDR2 is SVGAGI in the germline V gene. Trimming stripped 8 bases from V and 5 bases from J, with 10 bases between. The CDR3 is 12 amino acids. CDR3 residues: CASSPPNNEQFF. In DNA, the CDR3 is TGTGCCAGCTCTCCTCCAAACAATGAGCAGTTCTTC.

Comment on this clone: Since a much larger clone is just one base distant, this may be a read error. J is TRBJ1-1 and V is TRBV4-3; 8 nucleotides match TRBD1. Germline V gives CDR1 LGHNA, CDR2 YSLEER. Trimming cost V 4 bases and J 4 bases; bases outside gene matches: 5. The CDR3 covers 14 residues. CDR3 amino acids: CASSPPGGRTEAFF. As DNA, the CDR3 is TGCGCCAGCAGCCCCCCAGGGGGCCGCACTGAAGCTTTCTTT.

This clone was detected only once. CDR3 DNA sequence: TGTGCCAGCATTTCTGGGACAGCCTACGAGCAGTACTTC. It is translated as CASISGTAYEQYF. This chain joins TRBV28 and TRBJ2-7; 7 nucleotides agree with TRBD1. CDR3 length: 13 amino acids. Germline CDR1 and CDR2: MDHEN and SYDVKM. V shed 7 bases, J shed 2 bases, and the junction held 5 bases outside the gene matches.

This rearrangement joins TRBV9 to TRBJ2-1, with TRBD2 matching over 7 bases. J was trimmed by 9 bases and V by 0 bases; bases with no gene match: 12. In germline, CDR1 is SGDLS, CDR2 YYNGEE. This CDR3 is built from 16 residues. The CDR3 DNA follows: TGTGCCAGCAGCGTAGCTCGGCTAGCGGTAGCTGGTGAGCAGTTCTTC. Amino acids: CASSVARLAVAGEQFF.

The J gene is TRBJ2-2, the V gene TRBV7-3; TRBD1 matches 9 bases. CDR1 is SGHTA, CDR2 FQGTGA, per germline. V shed 5 bases, J shed 4 bases, and the junction held 2 bases outside the gene matches. The CDR3 totals 14 residues. CDR3: CASSQQGATGELFF. The CDR3 DNA is TGTGCCAGCAGCCAACAGGGGGCCACCGGGGAGCTGTTTTTT.

There are many counts of this clone. Other nucleotide sequences from this sample produce the same CDR3. The genes are TRBV28 and TRBJ2-5; D is unclear. Germline CDR1 reads MDHEN; CDR2 reads SYDVKM. CDR3 length: 14 residues. Between the trimmed V and J ends, which lost 3 bases and 5 bases, there was a span of 13 bases. CDR3 coding DNA: TGTGCCAGCAGTTTCCCCTTGGTGGGGGAGACCCAGTACTTC. The encoded protein is CASSFPLVGETQYF.

The genes are TRBV7-3 and TRBJ2-5; D is unclear. CDR3 size: 15 residues. CDR1 and CDR2 from the germline V gene are SGHTA and FQGTGA. V was clipped by 1 base and J by 2 bases, with 11 bases between them. This CDR3 is CASSLMGGEQETQYF. In nucleotides, the CDR3 is TGTGCCAGCAGCTTAATGGGCGGAGAGCAAGAGACCCAGTACTTC.

This chain uses TRBV28 with TRBJ1-2; D is uncertain. From germline, CDR1 is MDHEN and CDR2 SYDVKM. Trimming left V 10 bases short and J 4 bases short, with 10 bases between. The CDR3 sequence is 11 residues long. The CDR3 coding sequence is TGTGCCACTACCGGTGGCTATGGCTACACCTTC. It specifies CATTGGYGYTF.

The rearrangement joins TRBV5-4 to TRBJ1-3; no clear D gene. Germline CDR1 is SGHNT and CDR2 is YYREEE (reference sequence). CDR3 length: 16 residues. V lost 2 bases and J 0 bases, leaving 12 bases between the germline ends. The CDR3 DNA reads as TGTGCCAGCAGCTTTGACAACCACTTCTCTGGAAACACCATATATTTT. It yields the protein CASSFDNHFSGNTIYF. Complete variable domain (other parts from reference TRBV5-4 and TRBJ1-3): ETGVTQSPTHLIKTRGQQVTLRCSSQSGHNTVSWYQQALGQGPQFIFQYYREEENGRGNFPPRFSGLQFPNYSSELNVNALELDDSALYLCASSFDNHFSGNTIYFGEGSWLTVV.

The rearrangement uses TRBV14 and TRBJ2-1; D remains ambiguous. The V end was cut by 4 bases, the J end by 4 bases, with 11 bases between. Germline CDR1 and CDR2: SGHDN and FVKESK. This CDR3 is 14 amino acids long. The CDR3 bases are TGTGCCAGCAGCCCCCGGGCAGAATACAATGAGCAGTTCTTC. This encodes CASSPRAEYNEQFF.

This chain connects TRBV4-1 to TRBJ2-7; 9 bases map to TRBD1. The CDR3 consists of 14 residues. Germline CDR1 MGHRA, CDR2 YSYEKL. Trimming cost V 3 bases and J 3 bases; bases outside gene matches: 3. The chain's CDR3 is CASSQRTGVYEQYF. The DNA of the CDR3 is TGCGCCAGCAGCCAGAGGACAGGGGTCTACGAGCAGTACTTC.

This clone was recorded a few times. The V gene is TRBV7-9, the J gene TRBJ2-7; 15 positions match TRBD2. This CDR3 has 17 amino acids. After removal of 4 bases from V and 3 bases from J, the junction contained 7 bases not matched to a gene. In germline, CDR1 is SEHNR, CDR2 FQNEAQ (reference sequence). The CDR3 region has the DNA TGTGCCAGCAGCTCACGGACTAGCGGGAGGGTTAACTACGAGCAGTACTTC. Translating it yields CASSSRTSGRVNYEQYF. Supplemented by reference TRBV7-9 and TRBJ2-7, the full variable domain reads DTGVSQNPRHKITKRGQNVTFRCDPISEHNRLYWYRQTLGQGPEFLTYFQNEAQLEKSRLLSDRFSAERPKGSFSTLEIQRTEQGDSAMYLCASSSRTSGRVNYEQYFGPGTRLTVT.

This clone showed up just a few times. The genes are TRBV28 and TRBJ2-1, with D uncertain. V was clipped by 4 bases and J by 8 bases, with 12 bases between them. CDR1 is MDHEN and CDR2 is SYDVKM in the germline V gene. The CDR3 has 13 residues. The CDR3 DNA sequence: TGTGCCAGCAGTTCCACACAGTGGTATGAGCAGTTCTTC. Amino acids: CASSSTQWYEQFF. The full variable domain, with the rest looked up from reference TRBV28 and TRBJ2-1, is DVKVTQSSRYLVKRTGEKVFLECVQDMDHENMFWYRQDPGLGLRLIYFSYDVKMKEKGDIPEGYSVSREKKERFSLILESASTNQTSMYLCASSSTQWYEQFFGPGTRLTVL.

The chain recombines TRBV27 with TRBJ1-1; TRBD1 matches 8 bases. V lost 3 bases to trimming and J lost 4 bases; unmatched junction nucleotides: 1. This CDR3 is built from 13 residues. Germline CDR1 reads MNHEY; CDR2 reads SMNVEV (reference sequence). The DNA for the CDR3 is TGTGCCAGCAGTTTGGGACAGGCCACTGAAGCTTTCTTT. This sequence encodes CASSLGQATEAFF.

The table lists this clone with a count of one. Since a much larger clone is just one base distant, this may be a read error. CDR3 in amino acids: CASSLVIGTGGYGQETQYF. The CDR3 DNA sequence: TGCGCCAGCAGCTTGGTGATCGGGACAGGGGGCTACGGCCAAGAGACCCAGTACTTC. The V gene is TRBV5-1, the J gene TRBJ2-5; 12 bases map to TRBD1. This CDR3 has 19 amino acids. Germline V gene data show CDR1 as SGHRS and CDR2 as YFSETQ. V trimming: 0 bases; J trimming: 1 base; junction bases outside the gene matches: 10. The entire variable domain, with the rest obtained from reference TRBV5-1 and TRBJ2-5, is as follows: KAGVTQTPRYLIKTRGQQVTLSCSPISGHRSVSWYQQTPGQGLQFLFEYFSETQRNKGNFPGRFSGRQFSNSRSEMNVSTLELGDSALYLCASSLVIGTGGYGQETQYFGPGTRLLVL.

V and J are TRBV6-1 and TRBJ2-5; D tentatively fits TRBD1 or TRBD2 (5 bases each). Germline assignment: CDR1 MNHNS and CDR2 SASEGT. CDR3 size: 15 residues. V was pared by 4 bases and J by 5 bases, with 17 bases between. The DNA for the CDR3 is TGTGCCAGCAGTGTGTACCAGGGAGTTCAGGAGACCCAGTACTTC. Translating gives CASSVYQGVQETQYF.

This clone came up a few times. J is TRBJ1-4 and V is TRBV4-1; D gene unclear. V gave up 4 bases and J gave up 7 bases, with 19 bases separating them. Germline lookup yields CDR1 MGHRA and CDR2 YSYEKL. This CDR3 contains 16 residues. The CDR3 DNA is TGCGCCAGCAGCCCGAAGGGCGGGAATGGAGGTGAAAAACTGTTTTTT. This sequence encodes CASSPKGGNGGEKLFF.

For this clone: Other DNA sequences from this sample encode an identical CDR3 as well. The chain uses TRBV2 and TRBJ2-5, with 8 bases aligning to TRBD1. The CDR3 covers 13 residues. Germline loops: CDR1 SNHLY, CDR2 FYNNEI. V gave up 5 bases and J gave up 2 bases; unmatched junction bases: 1. The CDR3: CASSRDRQETQYF. The CDR3 DNA reads TGTGCCAGCAGTCGGGACAGGCAAGAGACCCAGTACTTC.

The rearrangement links TRBV5-5 to TRBJ1-2; D gene ambiguous. The CDR3 is 12 residues long. V dropped 0 bases and J dropped 8 bases, with 8 bases sitting between them. Germline CDR1 SGHKS, CDR2 YYEKEE (reference sequence). CDR3 nucleotide sequence: TGTGCCAGCAGCTTGGAAGGGCTCGGCTACACCTTC. This translates into CASSLEGLGYTF.

The chain links TRBV27 to TRBJ2-7, with 8 bases aligning to TRBD2. The trim removed 5 bases at V and 0 bases at J, leaving 3 bases unmatched. Germline V gene lookup returns CDR1 MNHEY and CDR2 SMNVEV (reference sequence). This CDR3 comprises 14 residues. CDR3 sequence reads: CASSSGSGSYEQYF. As DNA, the CDR3 is TGTGCCAGCAGTAGCGGGAGTGGCTCCTACGAGCAGTACTTC.

The chain employs TRBV7-2 and TRBJ2-5; 8 bases map to TRBD2. The CDR3 runs 15 residues. The germline CDR1 and CDR2 sequences are SGHTA and FQGNSA. The junction had 9 bases not matched to a gene; V was cut back by 5 bases and J by 4 bases. The CDR3 DNA reads TGTGCCAGCAGCCCACCGGGACTAGACCCAGAGACCCAGTACTTC. This sequence encodes CASSPPGLDPETQYF.

For this clone: One junction end does not reproduce the germline sequence, and a read error may be involved. The CDR3 coding sequence is TGTGCCAGCAGATTGGGAGGGTTCACTGAAGCTTTCTTT. Translating gives CASRLGGFTEAFF. The chain joins TRBV5-8 to TRBJ1-1; no clear D. Per germline, CDR1 SGHTS and CDR2 YDEGEE. The CDR3 is 13 residues long.

This clone was counted a single time. The rearrangement links TRBV5-1 to TRBJ2-3; D uncertain. Germline values: CDR1 SGHRS, CDR2 YFSETQ. This CDR3 spans 13 amino acids. V shed 3 bases and J shed 2 bases, with 7 bases lying between them. The CDR3 protein is CASSSVTTDTQYF. The CDR3 DNA reads as TGCGCCAGCAGCTCCGTGACCACAGATACGCAGTATTTT. Drawing the rest from reference TRBV5-1 and TRBJ2-3, the complete variable domain is KAGVTQTPRYLIKTRGQQVTLSCSPISGHRSVSWYQQTPGQGLQFLFEYFSETQRNKGNFPGRFSGRQFSNSRSEMNVSTLELGDSALYLCASSSVTTDTQYFGPGTRLTVL.

The chain uses TRBV5-1 and TRBJ1-1; D possibly corresponds to TRBD1 (5 bases). Germline assignment: CDR1 SGHRS and CDR2 YFSETQ. This CDR3 comprises 14 residues. V shed 4 bases and J shed 8 bases, with 18 bases lying between them. The CDR3 is CASSVDNSNWEAFF. The CDR3 DNA is TGCGCCAGCAGCGTGGACAATAGCAACTGGGAAGCTTTCTTT.

CDR3 sequence reads: CASSAWAGEYQETQYF. CDR3 coding DNA: TGTGCCAGCAGTGCCTGGGCAGGAGAGTACCAAGAGACCCAGTACTTC. The chain has TRBV2 and TRBJ2-5; no firm D call. The CDR3 spans 16 residues. Trimming removed 4 bases from V and 0 bases from J, with 15 bases in between. Germline lookup yields CDR1 SNHLY and CDR2 FYNNEI.

This clone was seen many times. The chain has TRBV12-2 and TRBJ2-3; the table's D call, TRBD2, was not checked against the DNA. TRBV12-2 is a recognized pseudogene. CDR3 size: 22 residues. The CDR3 spells CASRPDGVGLTPPISSTDTQYF. DNA for the CDR3: TGTGCAAGTCGCCCGGATGGGGTTGGACTAACCCCTCCCATATCTAGCACAGATACGCAGTATTTT.

V and J are TRBV27 and TRBJ1-1; TRBD1 matches at 11 bases. V lost 7 bases to trimming and J lost 4 bases; unmatched junction nucleotides: 11. This CDR3 is 16 amino acids long. Germline CDR1 reads MNHEY; CDR2 reads SMNVEV (reference sequence). CDR3 protein: CASNPRDRGYATEAFF. The CDR3 region has the DNA TGTGCCAGCAACCCCCGGGACAGGGGGTATGCCACTGAAGCTTTCTTT.